A single sample is the source of the 2 T cell receptor beta chains below, sequenced in a study of glioma-infiltrating T cells. The iRepertoire nested amplicon-rescue multiplex PCR amplified TCR alpha and beta CDR3s from RNA. In TCRdb, the multiplex PCR reads were re-called with MiXCR into one record per CDR3 protein. The sample lists about 140,000 distinct CDR3 sequences; about two fifths were seen once. The sample consisted of glioma tissue, nonneoplastic brain tissue, or PBMCs (not recorded which). The receptors derive from a human donor with low-grade glioma or glioblastoma, undergoing nonglioma brain surgery, or in good health (not recorded which).

This chain joins TRBV6-1 and TRBJ2-7; 9 nucleotides align to TRBD2. The CDR3 has 15 residues. The J segment lost 5 bases and the V segment lost 4 bases, leaving 9 bases of the junction unmatched. CDR1 and CDR2 (germline): MNHNS, SASEGT. The CDR3 is CASSGRSGGGNEQYF. Written as DNA, the CDR3 is TGTGCCAGCAGTGGACGTAGCGGGGGAGGTAACGAGCAGTACTTC.

The chain is built from TRBV2 and TRBJ2-3; 11 bases match TRBD2. CDR1 is SNHLY and CDR2 is FYNNEI in the germline V gene. The CDR3 has 16 residues. Trimming took 2 bases from V and 2 from J; bases not matched to a gene: 3. CDR3 residues: CASSESSGGFTDTQYF. The CDR3 DNA is TGTGCCAGCAGTGAATCTAGCGGGGGGTTCACAGATACGCAGTATTTT.